This T cell receptor (beta chain) originates from a study of blood T cell repertoires in COVID-19. Overall study: Sites in the United States, Italy and Spain provided acute and convalescent COVID-19 samples. The analysed material was cDNA or gDNA that came from T cells, B-cell-depleted T cells, or PBMCs.

Libraries were prepared by immunoSEQ multiplex PCR; TCRdb keeps only in-frame clonotypes and omits some of them. Of around 150,000 clones detected, less than 90% appear once; the ten largest clones hold 8.9%. Seattle's cohort entered during active infection and was followed longitudinally. The sample comprised peripheral blood. The TCR sequence derives from a young man with COVID-19, enrolled during active disease.

CDR3 sequence reads: CASKATSGSYEQYF. For the CDR3, the DNA is TGTGCCAGCAAAGCGACTAGCGGCTCCTACGAGCAGTACTTC. This rearrangement joins TRBV6-5 to TRBJ2-7, with 9 bases that match TRBD2. Germline loops: CDR1 MNHEY, CDR2 SVGAGI. The CDR3 totals 14 residues. V lost 7 bases to trimming and J lost 0 bases; unmatched junction nucleotides: 4.